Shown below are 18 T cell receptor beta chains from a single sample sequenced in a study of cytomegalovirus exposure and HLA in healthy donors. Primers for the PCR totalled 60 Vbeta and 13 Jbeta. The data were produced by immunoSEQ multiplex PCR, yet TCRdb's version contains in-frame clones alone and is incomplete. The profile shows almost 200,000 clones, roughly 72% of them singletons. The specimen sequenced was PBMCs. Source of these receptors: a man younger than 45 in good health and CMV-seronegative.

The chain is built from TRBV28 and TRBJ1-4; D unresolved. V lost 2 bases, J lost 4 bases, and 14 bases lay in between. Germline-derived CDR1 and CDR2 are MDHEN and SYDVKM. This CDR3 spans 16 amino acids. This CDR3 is CASSLGTRGNNEKLFF. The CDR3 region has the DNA TGTGCCAGCAGTTTAGGTACTCGAGGGAATAATGAAAAACTGTTTTTT.

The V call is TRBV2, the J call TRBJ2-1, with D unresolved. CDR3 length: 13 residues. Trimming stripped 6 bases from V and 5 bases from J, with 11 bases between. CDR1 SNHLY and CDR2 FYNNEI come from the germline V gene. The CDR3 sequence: CASSPRIDNEQFF. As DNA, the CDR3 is TGTGCCAGCAGCCCGCGCATTGACAATGAGCAGTTCTTC.

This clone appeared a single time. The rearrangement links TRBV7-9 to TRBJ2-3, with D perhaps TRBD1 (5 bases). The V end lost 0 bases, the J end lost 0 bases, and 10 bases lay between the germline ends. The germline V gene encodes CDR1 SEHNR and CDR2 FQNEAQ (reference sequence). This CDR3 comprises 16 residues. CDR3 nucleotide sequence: TGTGCCAGCAGCTTAGCCAGGACAACTAGCACAGATACGCAGTATTTT. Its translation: CASSLARTTSTDTQYF.

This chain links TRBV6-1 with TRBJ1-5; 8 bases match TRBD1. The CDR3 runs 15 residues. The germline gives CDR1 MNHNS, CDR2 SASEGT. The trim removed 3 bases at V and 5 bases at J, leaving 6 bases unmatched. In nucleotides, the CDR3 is TGTGCCAGCAGTGACCTGGACAGGGCCGATCAGCCCCAGCATTTT. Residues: CASSDLDRADQPQHF.

CDR3 in amino acids: CASSSLGPPEGKTEAFF. The DNA for the CDR3 is TGTGCCAGCAGCTCCCTGGGCCCACCGGAGGGAAAGACTGAAGCTTTCTTT. The chain carries TRBV11-2 and TRBJ1-1; no reliable D call. The CDR3 runs 17 residues. Germline V lookup: CDR1 SGHAT, CDR2 FQNNGV. The ends were cut back, 4 bases at V and 5 bases at J, with 23 bases in the middle. Filled out from reference TRBV11-2 and TRBJ1-1, the complete variable domain reads EAGVAQSPRYKIIEKRQSVAFWCNPISGHATLYWYQQILGQGPKLLIQFQNNGVVDDSQLPKDRFSAERLKGVDSTLKIQPAKLEDSAVYLCASSSLGPPEGKTEAFFGQGTRLTVV.

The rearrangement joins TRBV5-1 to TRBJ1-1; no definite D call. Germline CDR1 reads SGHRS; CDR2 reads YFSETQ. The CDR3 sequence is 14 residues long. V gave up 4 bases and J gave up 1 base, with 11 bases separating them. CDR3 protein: CASSLYLGNTEAFF. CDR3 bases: TGCGCCAGCAGCCTCTACCTTGGGAACACTGAAGCTTTCTTT.

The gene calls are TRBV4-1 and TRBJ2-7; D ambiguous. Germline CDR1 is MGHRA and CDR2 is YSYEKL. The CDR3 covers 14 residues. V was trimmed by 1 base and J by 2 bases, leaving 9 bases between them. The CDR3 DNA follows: TGCGCCAGCAGCCAAGGGGTTAGCCCCTACGAGCAGTACTTC. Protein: CASSQGVSPYEQYF.

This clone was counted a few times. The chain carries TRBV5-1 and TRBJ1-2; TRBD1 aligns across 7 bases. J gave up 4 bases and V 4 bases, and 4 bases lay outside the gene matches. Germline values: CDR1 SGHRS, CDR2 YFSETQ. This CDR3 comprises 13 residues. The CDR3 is CASSPDRSYGYTF. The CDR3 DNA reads TGCGCCAGCAGCCCGGACAGGTCCTATGGCTACACCTTC.

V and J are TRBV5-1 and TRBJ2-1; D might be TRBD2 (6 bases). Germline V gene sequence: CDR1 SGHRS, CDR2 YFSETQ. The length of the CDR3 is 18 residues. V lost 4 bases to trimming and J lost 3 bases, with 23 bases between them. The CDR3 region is CASSASGVGLHGYNEQFF. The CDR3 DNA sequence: TGCGCCAGCAGCGCTTCGGGAGTTGGCCTACACGGCTACAATGAGCAGTTCTTC.

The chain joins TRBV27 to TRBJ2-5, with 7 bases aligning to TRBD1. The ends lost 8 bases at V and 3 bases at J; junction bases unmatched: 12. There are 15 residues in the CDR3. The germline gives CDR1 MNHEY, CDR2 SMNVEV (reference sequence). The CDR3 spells CASGRPGTDKETQYF. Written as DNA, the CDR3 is TGTGCCAGCGGCCGACCCGGGACAGATAAAGAGACCCAGTACTTC.

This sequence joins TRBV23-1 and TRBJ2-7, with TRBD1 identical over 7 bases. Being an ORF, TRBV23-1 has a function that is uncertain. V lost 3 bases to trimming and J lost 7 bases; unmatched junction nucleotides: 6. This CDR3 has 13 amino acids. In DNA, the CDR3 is TGCGCCAGCAGTCACCAAGACAGGGCAGAGCAGTACTTC. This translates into CASSHQDRAEQYF.

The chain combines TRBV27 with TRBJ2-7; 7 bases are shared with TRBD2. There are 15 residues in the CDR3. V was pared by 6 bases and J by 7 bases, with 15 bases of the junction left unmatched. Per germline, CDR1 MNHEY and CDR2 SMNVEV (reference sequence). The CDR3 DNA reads TGTGCCAGCAGATCCTTCGGGGCGGGAGCTGGGGAGCAGTACTTC. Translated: CASRSFGAGAGEQYF.

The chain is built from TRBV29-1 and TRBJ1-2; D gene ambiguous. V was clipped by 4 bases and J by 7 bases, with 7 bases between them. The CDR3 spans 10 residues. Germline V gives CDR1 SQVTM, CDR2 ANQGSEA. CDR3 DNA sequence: TGCAGCGTTGTGGCTGGTGGCTACACCTTC. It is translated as CSVVAGGYTF.

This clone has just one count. The CDR3 nucleotides read TGCGCCAGCAGCCCCCCCGGGCTCGGGAGTCGATGGCCCCAGCATTTT. Amino acids: CASSPPGLGSRWPQHF. The genes are TRBV4-1 and TRBJ1-5; D is unclear. Trimming stripped 4 bases from V and 9 bases from J, with 22 bases between. The CDR3 length is 16 residues. CDR1 and CDR2 from the germline V gene are MGHRA and YSYEKL.

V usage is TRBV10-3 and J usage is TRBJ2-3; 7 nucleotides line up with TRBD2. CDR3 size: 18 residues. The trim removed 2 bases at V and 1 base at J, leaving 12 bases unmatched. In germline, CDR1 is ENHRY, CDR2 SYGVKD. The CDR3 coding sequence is TGTGCCATCAGTGAGGAGGCCGGGGGGAGCCGTCGCACAGATACGCAGTATTTT. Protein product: CAISEEAGGSRRTDTQYF.

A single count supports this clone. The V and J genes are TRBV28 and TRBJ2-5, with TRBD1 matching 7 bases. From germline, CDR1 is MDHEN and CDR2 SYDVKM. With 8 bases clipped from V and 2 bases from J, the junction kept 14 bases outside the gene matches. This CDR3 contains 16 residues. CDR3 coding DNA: TGTGCCAGCGCCCTCAAGGGGGCGCAAAGGCAAGAGACCCAGTACTTC. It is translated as CASALKGAQRQETQYF.

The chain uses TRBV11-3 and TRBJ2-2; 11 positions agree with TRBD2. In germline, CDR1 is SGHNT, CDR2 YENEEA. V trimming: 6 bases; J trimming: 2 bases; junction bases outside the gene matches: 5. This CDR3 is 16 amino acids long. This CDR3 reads CASRKTSGGNTGELFF. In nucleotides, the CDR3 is TGTGCCAGCAGAAAAACTAGCGGGGGAAACACCGGGGAGCTGTTTTTT.

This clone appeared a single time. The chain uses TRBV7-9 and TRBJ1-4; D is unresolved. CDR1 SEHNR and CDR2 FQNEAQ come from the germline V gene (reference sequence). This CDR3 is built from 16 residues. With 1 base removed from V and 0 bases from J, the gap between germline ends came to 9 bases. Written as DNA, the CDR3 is TGTGCCAGCAGCTTAGTAGTCCATACAACTAATGAAAAACTGTTTTTT. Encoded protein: CASSLVVHTTNEKLFF.